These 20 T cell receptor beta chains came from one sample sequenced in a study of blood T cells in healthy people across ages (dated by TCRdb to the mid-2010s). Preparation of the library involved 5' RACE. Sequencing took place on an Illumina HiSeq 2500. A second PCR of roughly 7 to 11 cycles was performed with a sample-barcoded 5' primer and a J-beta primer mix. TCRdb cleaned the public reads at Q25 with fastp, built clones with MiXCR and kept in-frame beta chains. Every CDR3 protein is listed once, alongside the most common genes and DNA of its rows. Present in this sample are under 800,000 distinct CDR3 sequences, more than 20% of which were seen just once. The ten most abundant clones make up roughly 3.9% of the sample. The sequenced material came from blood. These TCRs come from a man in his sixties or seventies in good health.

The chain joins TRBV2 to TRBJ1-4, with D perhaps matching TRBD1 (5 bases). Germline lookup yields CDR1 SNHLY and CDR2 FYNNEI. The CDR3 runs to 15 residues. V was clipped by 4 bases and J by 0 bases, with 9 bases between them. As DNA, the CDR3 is TGTGCCAGCAGTGCGGGGGAAGCAACTAATGAAAAACTGTTTTTT. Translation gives CASSAGEATNEKLFF. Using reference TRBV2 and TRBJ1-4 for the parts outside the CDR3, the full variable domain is EPEVTQTPSHQVTQMGQEVILRCVPISNHLYFYWYRQILGQKVEFLVSFYNNEISEKSEIFDDQFSVERPDGSNFTLKIRSTKLEDSAMYFCASSAGEATNEKLFFGSGTQLSVL.

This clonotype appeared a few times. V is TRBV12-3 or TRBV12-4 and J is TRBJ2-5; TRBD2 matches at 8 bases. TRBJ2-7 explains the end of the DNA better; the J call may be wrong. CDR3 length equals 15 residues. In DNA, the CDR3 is TGTGCCAGCAGTTTAGTTAGCGGGGCCAGTAGCGAGCAGTACTTC. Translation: CASSLVSGASSEQYF.

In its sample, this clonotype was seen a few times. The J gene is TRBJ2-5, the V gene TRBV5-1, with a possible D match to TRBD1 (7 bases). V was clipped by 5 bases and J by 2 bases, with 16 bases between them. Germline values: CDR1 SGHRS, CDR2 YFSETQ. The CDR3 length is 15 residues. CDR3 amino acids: CASRRQGGIQETQYF. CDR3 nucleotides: TGCGCCAGCAGGAGACAGGGCGGGATTCAAGAGACCCAGTACTTC.

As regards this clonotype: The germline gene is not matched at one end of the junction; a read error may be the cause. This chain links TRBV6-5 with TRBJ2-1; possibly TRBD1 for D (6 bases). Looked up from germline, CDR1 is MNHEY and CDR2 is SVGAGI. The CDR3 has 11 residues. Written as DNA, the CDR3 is TGTGCCAGCAGTTACCAGGGGCTCAAGTACTTC. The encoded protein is CASSYQGLKYF.

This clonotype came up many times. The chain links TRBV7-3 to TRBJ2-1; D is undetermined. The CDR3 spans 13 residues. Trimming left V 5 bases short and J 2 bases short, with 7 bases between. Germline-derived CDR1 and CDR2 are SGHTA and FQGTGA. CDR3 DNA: TGTGCCAGCAGCCCCACTCCCTACAATGAGCAGTTCTTC. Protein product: CASSPTPYNEQFF. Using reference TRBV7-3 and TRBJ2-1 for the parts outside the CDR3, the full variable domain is GAGVSQTPSNKVTEKGKYVELRCDPISGHTALYWYRQSLGQGPEFLIYFQGTGAADDSGLPNDRFFAVRPEGSVSTLKIQRTERGDSAVYLCASSPTPYNEQFFGPGTRLTVL.

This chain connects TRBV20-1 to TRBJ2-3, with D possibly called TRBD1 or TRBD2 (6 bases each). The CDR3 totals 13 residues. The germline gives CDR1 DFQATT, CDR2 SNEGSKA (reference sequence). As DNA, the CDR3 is TGCAGCATGGTGGCGGGACAACAAGATACGCAGTATTTT. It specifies CSMVAGQQDTQYF.

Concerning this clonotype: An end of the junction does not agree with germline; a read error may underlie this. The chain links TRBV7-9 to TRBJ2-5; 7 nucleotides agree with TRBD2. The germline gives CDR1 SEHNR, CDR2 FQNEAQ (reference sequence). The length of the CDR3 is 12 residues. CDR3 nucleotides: TGTGCCAGCAGCTTAGGCGGGAGCGAACTGTTCTTC. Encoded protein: CASSLGGSELFF.

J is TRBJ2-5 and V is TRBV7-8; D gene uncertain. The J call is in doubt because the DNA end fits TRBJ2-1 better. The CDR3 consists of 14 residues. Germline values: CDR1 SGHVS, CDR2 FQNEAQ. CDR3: CASSLESAKNEQFF. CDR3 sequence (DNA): TGTGCCAGCAGCTTAGAGTCGGCTAAAAATGAGCAGTTCTTC.

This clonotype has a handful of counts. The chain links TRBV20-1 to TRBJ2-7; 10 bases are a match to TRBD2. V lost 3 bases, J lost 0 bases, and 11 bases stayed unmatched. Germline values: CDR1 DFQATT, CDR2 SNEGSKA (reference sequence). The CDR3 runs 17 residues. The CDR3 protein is CSARALRTSGYSYEQYF. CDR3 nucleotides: TGCAGTGCTAGGGCCCTCCGGACTAGCGGATACTCCTACGAGCAGTACTTC.

The chain's CDR3 is CASSPGGLDYEQYF. The CDR3 DNA sequence: TGTGCCAGCAGTCCCGGGGGGCTAGACTACGAGCAGTACTTC. The genes are TRBV28 and TRBJ2-5; the D gene is possibly TRBD2 (7 bases). Gene TRBJ2-7 matches the end of the DNA better, so the J call may be wrong. In germline, CDR1 is MDHEN, CDR2 SYDVKM. CDR3 size: 14 residues.

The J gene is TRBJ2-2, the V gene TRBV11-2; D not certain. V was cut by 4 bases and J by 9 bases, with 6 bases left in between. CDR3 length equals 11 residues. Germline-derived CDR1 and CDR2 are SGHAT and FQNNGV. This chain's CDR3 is CASSSSRELFF. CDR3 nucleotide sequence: TGTGCCAGCAGCTCCTCCAGGGAGCTGTTTTTT.

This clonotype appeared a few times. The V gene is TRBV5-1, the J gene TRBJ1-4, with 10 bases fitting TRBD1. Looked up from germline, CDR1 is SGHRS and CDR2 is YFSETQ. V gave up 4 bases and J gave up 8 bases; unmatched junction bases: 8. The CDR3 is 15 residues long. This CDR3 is CASSGGQGVREKLFF. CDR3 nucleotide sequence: TGCGCCAGCAGCGGCGGACAGGGGGTCCGAGAAAAACTGTTTTTT.

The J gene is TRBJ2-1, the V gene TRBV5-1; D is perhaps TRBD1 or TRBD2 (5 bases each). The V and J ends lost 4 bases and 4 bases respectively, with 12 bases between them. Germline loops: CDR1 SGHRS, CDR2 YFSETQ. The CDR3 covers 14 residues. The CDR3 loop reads CASSIGTEYNEQFF. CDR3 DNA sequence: TGCGCCAGCAGCATCGGGACGGAGTACAATGAGCAGTTCTTC.

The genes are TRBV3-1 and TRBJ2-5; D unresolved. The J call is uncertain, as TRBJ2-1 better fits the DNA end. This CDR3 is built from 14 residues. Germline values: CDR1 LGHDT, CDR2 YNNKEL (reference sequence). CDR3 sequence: CASSSATPRDEQFF. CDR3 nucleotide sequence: TGTGCCAGCAGCAGCGCGACACCTCGGGATGAGCAGTTCTTC.

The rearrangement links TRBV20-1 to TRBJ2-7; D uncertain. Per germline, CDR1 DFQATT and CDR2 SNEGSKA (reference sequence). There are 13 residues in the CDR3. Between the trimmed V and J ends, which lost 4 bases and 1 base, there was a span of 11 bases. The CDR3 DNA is TGCAGTGCTACCCGGCCTTCTTCCTACGAGCAGTACTTC. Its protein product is CSATRPSSYEQYF.

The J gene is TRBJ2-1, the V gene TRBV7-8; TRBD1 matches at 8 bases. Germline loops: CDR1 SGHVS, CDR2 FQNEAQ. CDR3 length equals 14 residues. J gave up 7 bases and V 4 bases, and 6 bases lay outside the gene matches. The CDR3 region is CASSSRQGWNEQFF. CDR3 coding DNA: TGTGCCAGCAGCTCAAGACAGGGGTGGAATGAGCAGTTCTTC.

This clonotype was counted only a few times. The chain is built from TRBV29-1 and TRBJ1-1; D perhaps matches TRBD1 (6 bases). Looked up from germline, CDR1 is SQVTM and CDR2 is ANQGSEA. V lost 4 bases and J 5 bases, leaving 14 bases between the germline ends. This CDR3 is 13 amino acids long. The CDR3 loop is CSVGGSGVTEAFF. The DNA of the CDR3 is TGCAGCGTTGGTGGATCAGGGGTAACTGAAGCTTTCTTT.

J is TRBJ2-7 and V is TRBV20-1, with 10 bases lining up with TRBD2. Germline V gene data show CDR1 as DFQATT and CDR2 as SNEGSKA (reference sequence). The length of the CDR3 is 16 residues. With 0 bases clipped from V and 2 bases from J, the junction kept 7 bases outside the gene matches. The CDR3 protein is CSARDSQREGTYEQYF. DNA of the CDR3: TGCAGTGCTAGAGATTCCCAGCGGGAGGGCACCTACGAGCAGTACTTC.

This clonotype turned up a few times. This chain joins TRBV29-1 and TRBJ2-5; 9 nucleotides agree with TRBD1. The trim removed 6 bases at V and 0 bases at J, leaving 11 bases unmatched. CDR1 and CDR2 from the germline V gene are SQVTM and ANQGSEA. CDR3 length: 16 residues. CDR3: CSVGWGQGPDQETQYF. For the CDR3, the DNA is TGCAGCGTCGGTTGGGGACAGGGACCGGACCAAGAGACCCAGTACTTC.

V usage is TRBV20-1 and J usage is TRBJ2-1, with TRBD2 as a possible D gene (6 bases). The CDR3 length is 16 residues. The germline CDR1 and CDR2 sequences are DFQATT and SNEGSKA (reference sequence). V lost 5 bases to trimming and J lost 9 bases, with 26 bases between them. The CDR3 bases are TGCAGTGCTTCACGGAGGCCTCCGGGACTCTTGCCTGAGCAGTTCTTC. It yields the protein CSASRRPPGLLPEQFF.